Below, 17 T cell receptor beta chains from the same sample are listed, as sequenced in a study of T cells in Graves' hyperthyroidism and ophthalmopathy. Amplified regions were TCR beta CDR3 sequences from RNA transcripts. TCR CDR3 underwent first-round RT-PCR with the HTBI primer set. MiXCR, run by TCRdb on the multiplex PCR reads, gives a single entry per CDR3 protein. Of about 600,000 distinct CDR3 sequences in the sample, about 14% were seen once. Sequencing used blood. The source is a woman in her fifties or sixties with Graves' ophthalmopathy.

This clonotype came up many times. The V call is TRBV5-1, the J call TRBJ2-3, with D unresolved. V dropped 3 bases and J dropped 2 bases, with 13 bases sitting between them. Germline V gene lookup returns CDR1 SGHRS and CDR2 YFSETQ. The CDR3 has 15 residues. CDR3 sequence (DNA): TGCGCCAGCAGCTCCCCGTCTAGGCCCACAGATACGCAGTATTTT. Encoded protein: CASSSPSRPTDTQYF. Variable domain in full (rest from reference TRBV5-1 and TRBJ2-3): KAGVTQTPRYLIKTRGQQVTLSCSPISGHRSVSWYQQTPGQGLQFLFEYFSETQRNKGNFPGRFSGRQFSNSRSEMNVSTLELGDSALYLCASSSPSRPTDTQYFGPGTRLTVL.

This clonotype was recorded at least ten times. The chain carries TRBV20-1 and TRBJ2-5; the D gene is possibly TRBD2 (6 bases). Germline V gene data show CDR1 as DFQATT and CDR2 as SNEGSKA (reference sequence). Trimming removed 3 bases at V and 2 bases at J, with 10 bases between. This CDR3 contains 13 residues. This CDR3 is CSASTGTQETQYF. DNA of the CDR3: TGCAGTGCTAGTACCGGGACTCAAGAGACCCAGTACTTC.

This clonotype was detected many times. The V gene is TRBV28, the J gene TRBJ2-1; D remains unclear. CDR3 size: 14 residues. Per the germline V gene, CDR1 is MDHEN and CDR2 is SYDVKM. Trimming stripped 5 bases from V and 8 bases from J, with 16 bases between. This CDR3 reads CASSPLGSTDEQFF. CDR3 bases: TGTGCCAGCAGTCCCCTTGGTAGTACAGATGAGCAGTTCTTC.

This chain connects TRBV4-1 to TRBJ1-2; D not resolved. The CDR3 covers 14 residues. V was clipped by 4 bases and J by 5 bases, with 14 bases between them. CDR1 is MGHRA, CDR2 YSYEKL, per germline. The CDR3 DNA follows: TGCGCCAGCAGCCGTTTGGACGGCGGATATGGCTACACCTTC. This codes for CASSRLDGGYGYTF.

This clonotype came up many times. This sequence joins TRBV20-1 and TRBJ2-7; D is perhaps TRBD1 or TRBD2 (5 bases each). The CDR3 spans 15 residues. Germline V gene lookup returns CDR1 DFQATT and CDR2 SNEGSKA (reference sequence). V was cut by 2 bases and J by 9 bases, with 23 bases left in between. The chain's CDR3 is CSARPPGTATFGQYF. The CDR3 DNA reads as TGCAGTGCTAGACCTCCCGGGACCGCAACTTTTGGGCAGTACTTC.

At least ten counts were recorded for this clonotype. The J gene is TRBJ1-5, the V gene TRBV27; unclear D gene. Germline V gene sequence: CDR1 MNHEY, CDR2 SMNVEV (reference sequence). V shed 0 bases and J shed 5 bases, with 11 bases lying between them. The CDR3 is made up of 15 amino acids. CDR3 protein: CASSLSGSPYQPQHF. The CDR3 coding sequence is TGTGCCAGCAGTTTATCGGGCAGCCCATATCAGCCCCAGCATTTT.

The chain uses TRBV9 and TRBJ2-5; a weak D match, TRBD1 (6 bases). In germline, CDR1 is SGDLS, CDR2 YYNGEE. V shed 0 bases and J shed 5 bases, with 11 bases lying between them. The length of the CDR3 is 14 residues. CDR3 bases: TGTGCCAGCAGCGTAGCGGCAGGGGCTGAGACCCAGTACTTC. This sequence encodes CASSVAAGAETQYF.

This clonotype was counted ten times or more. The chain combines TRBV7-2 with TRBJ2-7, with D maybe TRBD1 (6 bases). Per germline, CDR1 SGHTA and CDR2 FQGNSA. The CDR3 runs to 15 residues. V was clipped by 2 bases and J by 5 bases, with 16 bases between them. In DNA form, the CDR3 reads TGTGCCAGCAGCTTACCCCAACTGGACAGTCACGAGCAGTACTTC. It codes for CASSLPQLDSHEQYF.

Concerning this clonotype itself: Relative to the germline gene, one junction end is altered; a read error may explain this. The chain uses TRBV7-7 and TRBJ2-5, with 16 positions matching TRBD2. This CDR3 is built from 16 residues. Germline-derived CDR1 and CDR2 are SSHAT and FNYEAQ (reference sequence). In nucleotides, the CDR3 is TGTGCTAGCAGCATGGGACTAGCGGGAGGGCAAGAGACCCAGTACTTC. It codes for CASSMGLAGGQETQYF.

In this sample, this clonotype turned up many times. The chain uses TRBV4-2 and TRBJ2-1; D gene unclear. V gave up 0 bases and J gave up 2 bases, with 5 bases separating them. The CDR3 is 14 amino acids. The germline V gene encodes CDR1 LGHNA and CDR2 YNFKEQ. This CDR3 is CASSQDVTYNEQFF. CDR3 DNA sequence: TGTGCCAGCAGCCAAGATGTTACCTACAATGAGCAGTTCTTC.

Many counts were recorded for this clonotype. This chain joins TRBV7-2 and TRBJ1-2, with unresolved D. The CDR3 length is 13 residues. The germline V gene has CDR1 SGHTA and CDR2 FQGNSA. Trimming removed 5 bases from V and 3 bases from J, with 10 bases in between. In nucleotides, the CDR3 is TGTGCCAGCAGCCCCAGGAGTGACTATGGCTACACCTTC. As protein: CASSPRSDYGYTF.

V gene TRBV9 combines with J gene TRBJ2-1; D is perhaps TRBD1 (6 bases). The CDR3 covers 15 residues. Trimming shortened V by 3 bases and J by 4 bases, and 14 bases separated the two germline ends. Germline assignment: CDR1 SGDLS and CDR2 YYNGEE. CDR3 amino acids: CASSGKQGMYNEQFF. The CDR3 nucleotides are TGTGCCAGCAGCGGGAAACAGGGAATGTACAATGAGCAGTTCTTC.

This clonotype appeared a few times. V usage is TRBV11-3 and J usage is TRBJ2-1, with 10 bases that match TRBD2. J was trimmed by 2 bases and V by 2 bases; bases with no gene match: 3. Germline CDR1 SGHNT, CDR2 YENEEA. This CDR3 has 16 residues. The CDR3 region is CASSLLAGVPYNEQFF. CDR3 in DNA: TGTGCCAGCAGCTTACTAGCGGGAGTCCCCTACAATGAGCAGTTCTTC.

CDR3 sequence (DNA): TGTGCCAGCAGCCAAGTTACGTTAGCGGGAGGGGAGACCCAGTACTTC. This sequence encodes CASSQVTLAGGETQYF. The J gene is TRBJ2-5, the V gene TRBV3-1; 11 positions agree with TRBD2. Germline-derived CDR1 and CDR2 are LGHDT and YNNKEL (reference sequence). This CDR3 contains 16 residues. The V segment lost 1 base and the J segment 5 bases; nucleotides outside the gene matches: 6.

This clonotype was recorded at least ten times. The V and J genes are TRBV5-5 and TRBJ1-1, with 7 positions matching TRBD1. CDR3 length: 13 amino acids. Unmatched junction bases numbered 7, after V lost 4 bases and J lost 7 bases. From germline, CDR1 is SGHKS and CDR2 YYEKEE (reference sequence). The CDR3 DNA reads TGTGCCAGCAGCATTAACCGGGACAGTGAAGCTTTCTTT. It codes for CASSINRDSEAFF.

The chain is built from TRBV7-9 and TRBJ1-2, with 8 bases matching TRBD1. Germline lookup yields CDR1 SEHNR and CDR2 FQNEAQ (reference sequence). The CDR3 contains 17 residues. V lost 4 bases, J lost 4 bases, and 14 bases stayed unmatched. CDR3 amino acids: CASSSRYRDRPSYGYTF. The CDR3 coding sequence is TGTGCCAGCAGCTCGAGATACCGGGACAGGCCTTCCTATGGCTACACCTTC.

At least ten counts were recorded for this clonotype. This CDR3 reads CASSLVNNEQFF. In DNA, the CDR3 is TGTGCCAGCAGCTTAGTAAACAATGAGCAGTTCTTC. The chain couples TRBV11-3 to TRBJ2-1; no clear D. The germline V and J ends were trimmed by 1 base and 5 bases, with 3 bases remaining between them. CDR1 SGHNT and CDR2 YENEEA come from the germline V gene. CDR3 length: 12 amino acids.